The 27 T cell receptor beta chains below were found in one sample sequenced in a study of T cell responses to AZD1222 COVID-19 vaccine. Data came from immunoSEQ multiplex PCR; TCRdb stores just in-frame clones and leaves some out. The sample has about 75,000 clones, approximately 89% seen once; the top ten hold over 8%. The specimen was peripheral blood, collected 28 days after the second dose of the MenACWY control vaccine. Every receptor here comes from an adult who received the MenACWY meningococcal vaccine as a control.

The chain carries TRBV19 and TRBJ1-1; D unclear. Germline V gene data show CDR1 as LNHDA and CDR2 as SQIVND (reference sequence). V lost 2 bases, J lost 1 base, and 8 bases lay in between. The CDR3 runs 14 residues. This CDR3 reads CASSIMRENTEAFF. In DNA, the CDR3 is TGTGCCAGTAGTATAATGCGGGAGAACACTGAAGCTTTCTTT. The variable domain in full, with the rest retrieved from reference TRBV19 and TRBJ1-1, is DGGITQSPKYLFRKEGQNVTLSCEQNLNHDAMYWYRQDPGQGLRLIYYSQIVNDFQKGDIAEGYSVSREKKESFPLTVTSAQKNPTAFYLCASSIMRENTEAFFGQGTRLTVV.

The rearrangement links TRBV9 to TRBJ2-1, with D perhaps matching TRBD2 (6 bases). The V end was cut by 4 bases, the J end by 2 bases, with 13 bases between. The CDR3 sequence is 15 residues long. Germline loops: CDR1 SGDLS, CDR2 YYNGEE. CDR3 sequence reads: CASSPREGTYNEQFF. The CDR3 DNA follows: TGTGCCAGCAGCCCGCGGGAAGGGACCTACAATGAGCAGTTCTTC.

The J gene is TRBJ2-5, the V gene TRBV27, with D tentatively TRBD1 or TRBD2 (6 bases each). The ends were cut back, 7 bases at V and 1 base at J, with 16 bases in the middle. CDR3 length: 15 amino acids. Germline V gene lookup returns CDR1 MNHEY and CDR2 SMNVEV (reference sequence). DNA for the CDR3: TGTGCCAGCACCAAATGGGGGGACACCCAAGAGACCCAGTACTTC. This sequence encodes CASTKWGDTQETQYF.

The rearrangement links TRBV7-8 to TRBJ1-2; 7 bases fit TRBD1. CDR1 and CDR2 (germline): SGHVS, FQNEAQ. The CDR3 length is 16 residues. V lost 5 bases and J lost 4; bases outside the gene matches: 13. The CDR3 region has the DNA TGTGCCAGCAGCCCGAAGGAGACAGGGTTCAGCTATGGCTACACCTTC. It specifies CASSPKETGFSYGYTF.

The gene calls are TRBV30 and TRBJ1-5; 7 bases are a match to TRBD1. CDR1 is GTSNPN, CDR2 SVGIG, per germline (reference sequence). The CDR3 extends over 16 amino acids. Unmatched junction bases numbered 11, after V lost 6 bases and J lost 0 bases. Here the CDR3 reads CACSTGNFNSNQPQHF. CDR3 DNA: TGTGCCTGCTCGACAGGGAACTTCAATAGCAATCAGCCCCAGCATTTT.

J is TRBJ2-2 and V is TRBV7-2; a possible D gene is TRBD2 (5 bases). Looked up from germline, CDR1 is SGHTA and CDR2 is FQGNSA. The CDR3 has 15 amino acids. The ends were cut back, 5 bases at V and 3 bases at J, with 13 bases in the middle. The CDR3 coding sequence is TGTGCCAGCAGCACCAGCGGAGCTTACACCGGGGAGCTGTTTTTT. The encoded protein is CASSTSGAYTGELFF. Together with reference TRBV7-2 and TRBJ2-2, the CDR3 gives the full variable domain: GAGVSQSPSNKVTEKGKDVELRCDPISGHTALYWYRQSLGQGLEFLIYFQGNSAPDKSGLPSDRFSAERTGGSVSTLTIQRTQQEDSAVYLCASSTSGAYTGELFFGEGSRLTVL.

The chain employs TRBV28 and TRBJ1-2; D ambiguous. Germline values: CDR1 MDHEN, CDR2 SYDVKM. CDR3 length: 14 amino acids. The germline V and J ends were trimmed by 5 bases and 8 bases, with 18 bases remaining between them. CDR3 protein: CASSPPDGSSGYTF. The CDR3 coding sequence is TGTGCCAGCAGTCCGCCCGACGGTTCCTCGGGCTACACCTTC.

The chain is built from TRBV29-1 and TRBJ1-1; 7 nucleotides match TRBD1. Trimming took 6 bases from V and 3 from J; bases not matched to a gene: 7. The CDR3 totals 13 residues. Germline CDR1 SQVTM, CDR2 ANQGSEA. DNA of the CDR3: TGCAGCGTCGTGACAGGGTCTTACACTGAAGCTTTCTTT. Its translation is CSVVTGSYTEAFF.

CDR3 DNA sequence: TGTGCCAGCAGTCCCGGGACAGTCAAAGCCGGGTTCTCTGCCTACGAGCAGTACTTC. Its translation is CASSPGTVKAGFSAYEQYF. The gene calls are TRBV6-6 and TRBJ2-7; 7 bases fit TRBD1. The CDR3 totals 19 residues. The V gene end was trimmed by 5 bases and the J gene end by 2 bases; junction bases not matched to a gene: 21. Germline V gene sequence: CDR1 MNHNY, CDR2 SVGAGI (reference sequence).

The rearrangement uses TRBV28 and TRBJ1-4, with TRBD1 matching over 11 bases. From germline, CDR1 is MDHEN and CDR2 SYDVKM. With 5 bases clipped from V and 7 bases from J, the junction kept 6 bases outside the gene matches. CDR3 size: 15 residues. The CDR3 loop is CASSQRTGGSEKLFF. CDR3 bases: TGTGCCAGCAGTCAACGGACAGGGGGCAGTGAAAAACTGTTTTTT.

The chain is built from TRBV3-1 (or the pseudogene TRBV3-2) and TRBJ1-3, with unresolved D. Between the trimmed V and J ends, which lost 7 bases and 0 bases, there was a span of 10 bases. Germline V lookup: CDR1 LGHDT, CDR2 YNNKEL (reference sequence). The CDR3 sequence is 14 residues long. CDR3 protein: CASTLEISGNTIYF. The CDR3 region has the DNA TGTGCCAGCACATTAGAGATCTCTGGAAACACCATATATTTT.

V and J are TRBV30 and TRBJ1-6; 7 positions agree with TRBD1. Trimming took 6 bases from V and 6 from J; bases not matched to a gene: 2. CDR1 is GTSNPN, CDR2 SVGIG, per germline (reference sequence). CDR3 size: 12 residues. The CDR3 bases are TGTGCCTGCAGACAGGGTAATTCACCCCTCCACTTT. It translates to CACRQGNSPLHF. Drawing the rest from reference TRBV30 and TRBJ1-6, the complete variable domain is SQTIHQWPATLVQPVGSPLSLECTVEGTSNPNLYWYRQAAGRGLQLLFYSVGIGQISSEVPQNLSASRPQDRQFILSSKKLLLSDSGFYLCACRQGNSPLHFGNGTRLTVT.

The rearrangement joins TRBV5-1 to TRBJ1-5; D ambiguous. Germline CDR1 and CDR2: SGHRS and YFSETQ. The germline V and J ends were trimmed by 3 bases and 0 bases, with 7 bases remaining between them. The CDR3 loop spans 14 amino acids. The CDR3 coding sequence is TGCGCCAGCAGCTCGGACGGTAGCAATCAGCCCCAGCATTTT. Its translation is CASSSDGSNQPQHF.

The V call is TRBV19, the J call TRBJ1-2; D might be TRBD1 (5 bases). Germline lookup yields CDR1 LNHDA and CDR2 SQIVND (reference sequence). Trimming took 8 bases from V and 0 from J, leaving 10 bases between them. CDR3 length: 13 amino acids. The CDR3 region is CASPQGSNYGYTF. The CDR3 DNA follows: TGTGCCAGTCCCCAGGGTTCTAACTATGGCTACACCTTC. Combining the CDR3 with reference TRBV19 and TRBJ1-2 gives the whole variable domain DGGITQSPKYLFRKEGQNVTLSCEQNLNHDAMYWYRQDPGQGLRLIYYSQIVNDFQKGDIAEGYSVSREKKESFPLTVTSAQKNPTAFYLCASPQGSNYGYTFGSGTRLTVV.

The rearrangement links TRBV28 to TRBJ1-5, with D possibly being TRBD1 (6 bases). Looked up from germline, CDR1 is MDHEN and CDR2 is SYDVKM. This CDR3 has 14 amino acids. Trimming removed 2 bases from V and 3 bases from J, with 8 bases in between. CDR3 nucleotide sequence: TGTGCCAGCAGTTTAGCAGGGGTCAATCAGCCCCAGCATTTT. Encoded protein: CASSLAGVNQPQHF.

This clone was counted only a few times. The CDR3 loop reads CASSWGPQETQYF. The CDR3 bases are TGTGCCAGCAGTTGGGGACCCCAAGAGACCCAGTACTTC. This chain joins TRBV27 and TRBJ2-5; D is tentatively TRBD1 or TRBD2 (5 bases each). The CDR3 has 13 amino acids. The germline gives CDR1 MNHEY, CDR2 SMNVEV (reference sequence). The V gene lost 4 bases and the J gene lost 1 base, with 7 bases spanning the gap.

This chain links TRBV7-2 with TRBJ1-1; D may be TRBD1 (5 bases). Between the trimmed V and J ends, which lost 8 bases and 1 base, there was a span of 17 bases. The V gene's germline CDR1 is SGHTA and CDR2 FQGNSA. CDR3 size: 15 residues. The DNA for the CDR3 is TGTGCCAGCTCCCCGGGGCCCGGACAGAACACTGAAGCTTTCTTT. Its protein product is CASSPGPGQNTEAFF.

J is TRBJ2-5 and V is TRBV6-2 or TRBV6-3; 9 nucleotides agree with TRBD1. The CDR3 is made up of 14 amino acids. The J segment lost 5 bases and the V segment lost 2 bases, leaving 3 bases of the junction unmatched. CDR1 and CDR2 (germline): MNHEY, SVGEGT. CDR3 coding DNA: TGTGCCAGCAGTTACACAGGGGGCATGGAGACCCAGTACTTC. Its translation is CASSYTGGMETQYF.

The J gene is TRBJ1-2, the V gene TRBV2; 8 bases map to TRBD1. The length of the CDR3 is 14 residues. Per the germline V gene, CDR1 is SNHLY and CDR2 is FYNNEI. V was clipped by 5 bases and J by 4 bases; unmatched bases: 6. This CDR3 is CASSRTGFIYGYTF. The CDR3, as DNA: TGTGCCAGCAGTCGGACAGGGTTTATCTATGGCTACACCTTC. The full variable domain, completed using reference TRBV2 and TRBJ1-2, is EPEVTQTPSHQVTQMGQEVILRCVPISNHLYFYWYRQILGQKVEFLVSFYNNEISEKSEIFDDQFSVERPDGSNFTLKIRSTKLEDSAMYFCASSRTGFIYGYTFGSGTRLTVV.

The V gene is TRBV6-4, the J gene TRBJ2-3; D is tentatively TRBD1 or TRBD2 (5 bases each). Trimming shortened V by 6 bases and J by 2 bases, and 12 bases separated the two germline ends. Germline V gene sequence: CDR1 MRHNA, CDR2 SNTAGT. CDR3 length: 14 residues. The CDR3 reads CASRGEGFTDTQYF. In DNA form, the CDR3 reads TGTGCCAGCAGAGGAGAGGGGTTCACAGATACGCAGTATTTT.

The chain has TRBV18 and TRBJ2-5; 9 nucleotides match TRBD2. The CDR3 totals 14 residues. V gave up 2 bases and J gave up 6 bases; unmatched junction bases: 4. CDR1 and CDR2 from the germline V gene are KGHSH and LQKENI. For the CDR3, the DNA is TGTGCCAGCTCACCATCTAGCGGGGATCAGACCCAGTACTTC. Translation: CASSPSSGDQTQYF.

As DNA, the CDR3 is TGTGCCAGCAGCTTTGGAGGGCTCAATTACAATGAGCAGTTCTTC. Translated, it gives CASSFGGLNYNEQFF. The J gene is TRBJ2-1, the V gene TRBV7-2, with D tentatively TRBD2 (6 bases). With 3 bases removed from V and 4 bases from J, the gap between germline ends came to 13 bases. Per the germline V gene, CDR1 is SGHTA and CDR2 is FQGNSA. The CDR3 is made up of 15 amino acids.

The V and J genes are TRBV19 and TRBJ1-5; TRBD1 might be the D (6 bases). The length of the CDR3 is 14 residues. The V and J ends lost 5 bases and 3 bases respectively, with 11 bases between them. Germline V gives CDR1 LNHDA, CDR2 SQIVND (reference sequence). The CDR3 loop reads CASSSRDINQPQHF. DNA for the CDR3: TGTGCCAGTAGTTCAAGGGACATCAATCAGCCCCAGCATTTT.

This clone appeared a single time. This chain connects TRBV5-1 to TRBJ1-2; maybe TRBD1 (5 bases). V was shortened by 5 bases and J by 4 bases, with 18 bases between the two germline ends. The CDR3 is made up of 15 amino acids. Per germline, CDR1 SGHRS and CDR2 YFSETQ. CDR3 in DNA: TGCGCCAGCAGGACCGAAATAACCGGGGCCTATGGCTACACCTTC. Translation gives CASRTEITGAYGYTF.

This clone was seen once. The V call is TRBV6-5, the J call TRBJ2-7; TRBD1 is a possible D gene (6 bases). Germline CDR1 reads MNHEY; CDR2 reads SVGAGI. The CDR3 is made up of 15 amino acids. V was pared by 7 bases and J by 1 base, with 17 bases between. The CDR3 coding sequence is TGTGCCAGCACCTCCTCGACAGGTTTGTCCTACGAGCAGTACTTC. Its protein is CASTSSTGLSYEQYF.

The chain uses TRBV7-2 and TRBJ2-2; D possibly matches TRBD1 or TRBD2 (6 bases each). The CDR3 length is 17 residues. Germline loops: CDR1 SGHTA, CDR2 FQGNSA. Deletions cut 1 base from V and 3 bases from J, with 15 bases between. The CDR3 loop reads CASSLDGGAPYTGELFF. For the CDR3, the DNA is TGTGCCAGCAGCTTAGACGGGGGCGCACCTTACACCGGGGAGCTGTTTTTT.

The CDR3 here is CSVEERDYEQYF. The CDR3 DNA reads TGCAGCGTTGAAGAACGGGACTACGAGCAGTACTTC. The genes are TRBV29-1 and TRBJ2-7; a weak D match, TRBD2 (5 bases). Trimming removed 0 bases at V and 3 bases at J, with 6 bases between. This CDR3 contains 12 residues. Germline CDR1 SQVTM, CDR2 ANQGSEA.